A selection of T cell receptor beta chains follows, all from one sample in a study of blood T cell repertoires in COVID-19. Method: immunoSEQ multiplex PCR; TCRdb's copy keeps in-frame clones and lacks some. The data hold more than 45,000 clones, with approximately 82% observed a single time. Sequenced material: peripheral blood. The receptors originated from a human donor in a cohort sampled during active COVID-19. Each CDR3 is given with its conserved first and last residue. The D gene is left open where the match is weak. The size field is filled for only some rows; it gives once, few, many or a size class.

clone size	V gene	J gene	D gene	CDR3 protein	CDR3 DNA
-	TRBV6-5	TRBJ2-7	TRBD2	CASSLSGGAYEQYF	TGTGCCAGCAGCCTTAGCGGGGGGGCCTACGAGCAGTACTTC
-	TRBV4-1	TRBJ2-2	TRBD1	CASSQGTGTTNTGELFF	TGCGCCAGCAGCCAAGGGACAGGGACCACGAACACCGGGGAGCTGTTTTTT
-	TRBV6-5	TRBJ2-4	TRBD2	CASSTLGLAGIQYF	TGTGCCAGCAGTACACTCGGACTAGCGGGAATTCAGTACTTC
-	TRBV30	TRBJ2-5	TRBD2	CAWSPYSGGQETQYF	TGTGCCTGGAGTCCGTACAGCGGGGGCCAAGAGACCCAGTACTTC
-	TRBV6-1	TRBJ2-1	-	CASSEDSSYNEQFF	TGTGCCAGCAGTGAGGACAGCTCCTACAATGAGCAGTTCTTC
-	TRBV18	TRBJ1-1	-	CASSPSDKGGTEAFF	TGTGCCAGCTCACCATCTGATAAAGGGGGCACTGAAGCTTTCTTT
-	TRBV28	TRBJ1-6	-	CASGVGSRQSVHF	TGTGCCAGCGGAGTGGGTTCCCGACAGTCCGTCCACTTT
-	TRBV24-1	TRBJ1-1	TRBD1	CATSVDSQGAYTEAFF	TGTGCCACCAGTGTAGACTCACAGGGGGCTTACACTGAAGCTTTCTTT
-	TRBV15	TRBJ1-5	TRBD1	CAASGTGGEYCQPQHF	TGTGCCGCATCCGGGACAGGGGGCGAGTATTGTCAGCCCCAGCATTTT
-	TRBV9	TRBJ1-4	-	CASSVEAGQDEKLFF	TGTGCCAGCAGCGTAGAGGCAGGGCAGGATGAAAAACTGTTTTTT
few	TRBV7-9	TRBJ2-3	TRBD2	CASSSPGLEFSDTQYF	TGTGCCAGCAGCTCCCCGGGACTAGAGTTTTCAGATACGCAGTATTTT
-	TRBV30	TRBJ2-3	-	CAWSLGGISDTQYF	TGTGCCTGGAGTCTTGGGGGGATATCGGATACGCAGTATTTT
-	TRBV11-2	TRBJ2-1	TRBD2	CASRRTSGGDNEQFF	TGTGCCAGCAGGCGGACTAGCGGGGGGGACAATGAGCAGTTCTTC
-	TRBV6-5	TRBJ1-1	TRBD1	CASSSAGQTEAFF	TGTGCCAGCAGTTCCGCGGGACAGACGGAAGCTTTCTTT
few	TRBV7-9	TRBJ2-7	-	CASSMGGNEQYF	TGTGCCAGCAGCATGGGAGGAAACGAGCAGTACTTC
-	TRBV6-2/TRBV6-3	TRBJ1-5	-	CASSRDSGSNQPQHF	TGTGCCAGCAGTCGCGACAGCGGGAGCAATCAGCCCCAGCATTTT
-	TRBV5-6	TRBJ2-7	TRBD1	CASSFSGQGSSYEQYF	TGTGCCAGCAGCTTCTCGGGACAGGGCAGCTCCTACGAGCAGTACTTC
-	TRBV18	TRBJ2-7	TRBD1	CASSPFQTGNSYEQYF	TGTGCCAGCTCACCGTTCCAGACAGGGAACTCCTACGAGCAGTACTTC
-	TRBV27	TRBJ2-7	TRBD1	CASSLGQGAFEEQYF	TGTGCCAGCAGCCTAGGACAGGGGGCGTTTGAAGAGCAGTACTTC
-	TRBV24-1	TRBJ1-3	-	CATSDLASSGNTIYF	TGTGCCACCAGTGACTTAGCGAGCTCTGGAAACACCATATATTTT
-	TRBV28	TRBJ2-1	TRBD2	CASRRAGGGSYEQFF	TGTGCCAGCAGAAGAGCGGGAGGGGGGTCATATGAGCAGTTCTTC
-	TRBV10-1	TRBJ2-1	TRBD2	CASPRLAGPRSSYNEQFF	TGCGCCAGCCCCAGACTAGCGGGTCCCCGGAGCTCCTACAATGAGCAGTTCTTC
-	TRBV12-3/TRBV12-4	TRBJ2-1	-	CASSFGAGEQFF	TGTGCCAGCAGCTTCGGAGCCGGTGAGCAGTTCTTC
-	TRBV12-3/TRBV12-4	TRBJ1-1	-	CASSWAGEAFF	TGTGCCAGCAGTTGGGCGGGTGAAGCTTTCTTT
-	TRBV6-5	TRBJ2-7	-	CASEGEFSYEQYF	TGTGCCAGTGAGGGTGAATTCTCCTACGAGCAGTACTTC
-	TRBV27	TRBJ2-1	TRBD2	CASSPAGGSSYNEQFF	TGTGCCAGCAGTCCAGCGGGGGGGAGCTCCTACAATGAGCAGTTCTTC
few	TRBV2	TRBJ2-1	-	CASGAPLNNEQFF	TGTGCCAGCGGGGCTCCCTTAAACAATGAGCAGTTCTTC
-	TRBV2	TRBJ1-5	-	CASRRGNQPQHF	TGTGCCAGCCGACGGGGAAATCAGCCCCAGCATTTT
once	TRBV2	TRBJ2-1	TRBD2	CASSERLAGWDEQFF	TGTGCCAGCAGTGAACGGCTAGCGGGGTGGGATGAGCAGTTCTTC
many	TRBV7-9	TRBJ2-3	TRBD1	CASSPRDRNTDTQYF	TGTGCCAGCAGCCCCCGGGACAGAAACACAGATACGCAGTATTTT
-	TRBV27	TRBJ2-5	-	CASSGPRGGKETQYF	TGTGCCAGCAGTGGGCCAAGGGGGGGGAAAGAGACCCAGTACTTC
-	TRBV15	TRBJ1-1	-	CATSQPGLPEAFF	TGTGCCACCAGTCAACCCGGGTTACCGGAAGCTTTCTTT
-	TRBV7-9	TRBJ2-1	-	CASSLKRPEQFF	TGTGCCAGCAGCTTAAAGCGGCCTGAGCAGTTCTTC
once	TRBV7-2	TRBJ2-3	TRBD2	CASSLGTSGRGSTDTQYF	TGTGCCAGCAGCTTAGGGACTAGCGGGAGAGGCAGCACAGATACGCAGTATTTT
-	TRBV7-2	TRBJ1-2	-	CASSLESDYGYTF	TGTGCCAGCAGCTTAGAGTCAGACTATGGCTACACCTTC